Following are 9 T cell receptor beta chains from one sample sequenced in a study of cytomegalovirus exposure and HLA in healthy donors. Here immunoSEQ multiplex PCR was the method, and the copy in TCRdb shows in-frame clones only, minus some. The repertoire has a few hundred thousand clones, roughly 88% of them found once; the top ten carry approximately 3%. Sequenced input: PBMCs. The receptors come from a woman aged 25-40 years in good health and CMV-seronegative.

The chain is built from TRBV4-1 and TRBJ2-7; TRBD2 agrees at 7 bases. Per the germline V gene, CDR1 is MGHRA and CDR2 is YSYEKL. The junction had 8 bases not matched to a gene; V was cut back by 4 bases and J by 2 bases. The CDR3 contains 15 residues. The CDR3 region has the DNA TGCGCCAGCAGCCTCGCCGCTAGCGGTACCTACGAGCAGTACTTC. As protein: CASSLAASGTYEQYF.

The CDR3 is CASSLVSMGHADYGYTF. Written as DNA, the CDR3 is TGTGCCAGCAGCTTAGTATCCATGGGTCACGCTGACTATGGCTACACCTTC. The chain joins TRBV7-2 to TRBJ1-2, with D unclear. The CDR3 is 17 residues long. V lost 1 base and J lost 3, with 18 bases in between. Germline values: CDR1 SGHTA, CDR2 FQGNSA.

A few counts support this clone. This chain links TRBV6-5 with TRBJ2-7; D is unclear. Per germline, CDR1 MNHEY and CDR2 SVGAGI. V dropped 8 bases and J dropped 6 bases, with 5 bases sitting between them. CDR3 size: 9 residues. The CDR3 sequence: CASGTEQYF. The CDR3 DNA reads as TGTGCCAGCGGAACCGAGCAGTACTTC.

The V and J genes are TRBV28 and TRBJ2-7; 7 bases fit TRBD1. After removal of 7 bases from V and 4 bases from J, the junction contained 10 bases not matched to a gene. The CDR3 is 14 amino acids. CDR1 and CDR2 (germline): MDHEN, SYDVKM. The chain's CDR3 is CASKLQGTSYEQYF. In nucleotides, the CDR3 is TGTGCCAGCAAGCTACAGGGGACGTCTTACGAGCAGTACTTC. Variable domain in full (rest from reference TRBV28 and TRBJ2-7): DVKVTQSSRYLVKRTGEKVFLECVQDMDHENMFWYRQDPGLGLRLIYFSYDVKMKEKGDIPEGYSVSREKKERFSLILESASTNQTSMYLCASKLQGTSYEQYFGPGTRLTVT.

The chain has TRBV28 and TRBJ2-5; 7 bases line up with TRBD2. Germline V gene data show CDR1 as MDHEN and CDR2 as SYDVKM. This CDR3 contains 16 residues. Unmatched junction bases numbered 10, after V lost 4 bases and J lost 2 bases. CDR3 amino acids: CASSSPLAELQETQYF. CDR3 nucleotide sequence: TGTGCCAGCAGTTCCCCCCTAGCGGAACTACAAGAGACCCAGTACTTC.

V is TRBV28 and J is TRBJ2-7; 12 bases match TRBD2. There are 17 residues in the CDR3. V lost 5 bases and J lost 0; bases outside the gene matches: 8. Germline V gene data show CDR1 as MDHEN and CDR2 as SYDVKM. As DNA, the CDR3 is TGTGCCAGCAGTCGACTAGCGGGAGACCGCGGCTCCTACGAGCAGTACTTC. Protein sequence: CASSRLAGDRGSYEQYF. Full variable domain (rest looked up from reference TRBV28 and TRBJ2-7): DVKVTQSSRYLVKRTGEKVFLECVQDMDHENMFWYRQDPGLGLRLIYFSYDVKMKEKGDIPEGYSVSREKKERFSLILESASTNQTSMYLCASSRLAGDRGSYEQYFGPGTRLTVT.

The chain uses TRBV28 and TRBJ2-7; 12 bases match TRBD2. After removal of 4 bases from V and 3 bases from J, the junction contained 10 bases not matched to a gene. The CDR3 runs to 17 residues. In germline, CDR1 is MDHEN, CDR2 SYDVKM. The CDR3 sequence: CASSSLQTSGRIYEQYF. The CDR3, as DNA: TGTGCCAGCAGTTCGCTCCAAACTAGCGGGAGGATCTACGAGCAGTACTTC.

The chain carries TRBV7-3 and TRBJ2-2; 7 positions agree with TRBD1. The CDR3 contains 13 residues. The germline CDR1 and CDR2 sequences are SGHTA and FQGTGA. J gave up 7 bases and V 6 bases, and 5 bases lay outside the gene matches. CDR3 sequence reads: CASRSRDSGELFF. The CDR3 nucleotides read TGTGCCAGCAGATCCCGGGACAGCGGGGAGCTGTTTTTT.

CDR3 in DNA: TGTGCCAGCAGTTTGGACGGTGGGAGCAATCAGCCCCAGCATTTT. The encoded protein is CASSLDGGSNQPQHF. V usage is TRBV28 and J usage is TRBJ1-5; no reliable D call. The CDR3 has 15 amino acids. V was shortened by 3 bases and J by 1 base, with 10 bases between the two germline ends. CDR1 MDHEN and CDR2 SYDVKM come from the germline V gene. Variable domain in full (rest from reference TRBV28 and TRBJ1-5): DVKVTQSSRYLVKRTGEKVFLECVQDMDHENMFWYRQDPGLGLRLIYFSYDVKMKEKGDIPEGYSVSREKKERFSLILESASTNQTSMYLCASSLDGGSNQPQHFGDGTRLSIL.